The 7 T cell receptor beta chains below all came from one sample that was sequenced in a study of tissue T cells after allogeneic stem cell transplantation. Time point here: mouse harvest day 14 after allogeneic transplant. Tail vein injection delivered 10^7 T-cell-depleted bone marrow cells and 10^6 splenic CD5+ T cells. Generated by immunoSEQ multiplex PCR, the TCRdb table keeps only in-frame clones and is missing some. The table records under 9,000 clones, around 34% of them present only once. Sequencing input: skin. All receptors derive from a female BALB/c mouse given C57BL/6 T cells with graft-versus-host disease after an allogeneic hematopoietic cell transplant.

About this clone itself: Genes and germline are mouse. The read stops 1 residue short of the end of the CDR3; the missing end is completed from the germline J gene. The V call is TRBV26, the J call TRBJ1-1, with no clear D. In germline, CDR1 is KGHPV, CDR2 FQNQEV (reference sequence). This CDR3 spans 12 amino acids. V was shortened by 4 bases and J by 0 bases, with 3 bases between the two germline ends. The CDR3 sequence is CASSRQNTEVFF. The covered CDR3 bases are TGTGCCAGCAGTCGACAGAACACAGAAGTCTTC. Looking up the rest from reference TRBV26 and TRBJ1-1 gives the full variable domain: NSKVIQTPRYLVKGQGQKAKMRCIPEKGHPVVFWYQQNKNNEFKFLINFQNQEVLQQIDMTEKRFSAECPSNSPCSLEIQSSEAGDSALYLCASSRQNTEVFFGKGTRLTVV.

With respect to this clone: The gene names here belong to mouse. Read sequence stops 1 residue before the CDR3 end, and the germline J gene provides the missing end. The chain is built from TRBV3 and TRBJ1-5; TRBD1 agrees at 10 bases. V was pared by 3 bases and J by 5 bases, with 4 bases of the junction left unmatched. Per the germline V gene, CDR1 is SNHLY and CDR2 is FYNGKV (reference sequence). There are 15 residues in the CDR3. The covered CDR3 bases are TGTGCCAGCAGCTTTCCGGGACAGGGGTACCAGGCTCCGCTT. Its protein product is CASSFPGQGYQAPL. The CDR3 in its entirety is CASSFPGQGYQAPLF.

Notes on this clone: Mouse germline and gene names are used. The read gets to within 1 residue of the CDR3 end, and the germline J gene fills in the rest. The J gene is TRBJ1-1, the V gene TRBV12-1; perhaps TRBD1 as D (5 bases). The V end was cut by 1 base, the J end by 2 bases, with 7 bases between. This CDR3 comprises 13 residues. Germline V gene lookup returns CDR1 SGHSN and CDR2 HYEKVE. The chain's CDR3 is CASSLGDNTEVFF. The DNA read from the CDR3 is TGTGCCAGCTCTCTGGGGGACAACACAGAAGTCTTC.

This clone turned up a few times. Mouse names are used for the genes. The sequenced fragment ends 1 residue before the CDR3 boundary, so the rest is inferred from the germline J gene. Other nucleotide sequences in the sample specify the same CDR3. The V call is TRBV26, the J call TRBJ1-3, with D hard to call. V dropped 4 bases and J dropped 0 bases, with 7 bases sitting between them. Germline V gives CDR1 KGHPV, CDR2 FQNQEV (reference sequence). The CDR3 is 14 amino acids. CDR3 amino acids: CASSPGNSGNTLYF. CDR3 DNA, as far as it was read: TGTGCCAGCAGTCCGGGAAATTCTGGAAATACGCTCTAT.

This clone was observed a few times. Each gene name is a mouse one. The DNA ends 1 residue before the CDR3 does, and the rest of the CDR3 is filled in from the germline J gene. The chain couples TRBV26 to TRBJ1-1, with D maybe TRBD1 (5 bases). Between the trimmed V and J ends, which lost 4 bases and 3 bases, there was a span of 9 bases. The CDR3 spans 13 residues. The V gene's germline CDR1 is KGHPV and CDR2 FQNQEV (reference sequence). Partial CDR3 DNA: TGTGCCAGCAGTCCCAGGGCGGACACAGAAGTCTTC. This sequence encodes CASSPRADTEVF. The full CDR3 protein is CASSPRADTEVFF.

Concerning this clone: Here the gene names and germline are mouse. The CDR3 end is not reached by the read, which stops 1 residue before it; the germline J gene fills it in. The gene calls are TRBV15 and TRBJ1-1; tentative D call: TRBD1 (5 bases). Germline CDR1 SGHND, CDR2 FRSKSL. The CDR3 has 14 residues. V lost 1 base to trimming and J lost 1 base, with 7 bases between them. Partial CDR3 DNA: TGTGCCAGCAGTTTAGGGGGACGGAACACAGAAGTCTTC. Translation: CASSLGGRNTEVF. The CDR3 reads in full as CASSLGGRNTEVFF.

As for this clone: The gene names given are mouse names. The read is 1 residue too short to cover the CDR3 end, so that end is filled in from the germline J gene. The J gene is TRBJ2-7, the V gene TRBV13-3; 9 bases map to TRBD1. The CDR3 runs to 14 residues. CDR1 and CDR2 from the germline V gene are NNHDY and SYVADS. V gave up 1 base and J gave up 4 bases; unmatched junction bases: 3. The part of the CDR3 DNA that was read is TGTGCCAGCAGTGATTTGGGGACAGGGTATGAACAGTAC. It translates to CASSDLGTGYEQY. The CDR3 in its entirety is CASSDLGTGYEQYF.